Listed below are T cell receptor beta chains from one sample, sequenced in a study of blood T cells in healthy people across ages. Via MiXCR, TCRdb re-called the 5' RACE reads, giving one row per CDR3 protein. In the table there are 1.2 million to 1.5 million distinct CDR3 sequences, roughly 60% of which are singletons. Material: blood. These receptors were taken from a man between 18 and 29 years old in good health. Each CDR3 is given with its conserved first and last residue. Fields, in order: V gene, D gene, clone size, J gene, CDR3 protein, CDR3 DNA. The D gene is left open where the match is weak. Clone sizes are given selectively: once, few, many, or a class where the clone is expanded.

TRBV27	-	-	TRBJ2-3	CASSPLPDGVTDTQYF	TGTGCCAGCAGCCCCCTCCCCGACGGGGTCACAGATACGCAGTATTTT
TRBV20-1	TRBD2	-	TRBJ2-5	CSARDFAGETGETQYF	TGCAGTGCTAGAGATTTTGCGGGAGAAACGGGAGAGACCCAGTACTTC
TRBV20-1	-	-	TRBJ2-7	CSAAQDPYEQYF	TGCAGTGCAGCTCAGGACCCCTACGAGCAGTACTTC
TRBV6-1	-	-	TRBJ1-1	CASSEVSSTEAFF	TGTGCCAGCAGTGAAGTCAGCTCCACTGAAGCTTTCTTT
TRBV28	TRBD1	few	TRBJ2-1	CASSRDRGRYNEQFF	TGTGCCAGCAGTCGCGACAGGGGGCGGTACAATGAGCAGTTCTTC
TRBV12-3/TRBV12-4	TRBD1	-	TRBJ1-5	CASSGAGQGVNSNQPQHF	TGTGCCAGCAGCGGCGCGGGACAGGGGGTAAATAGCAATCAGCCCCAGCATTTT
TRBV4-1	-	-	TRBJ2-3	CASSQDSPYIGASTDTQYF	TGCGCCAGCAGCCAAGATTCCCCCTACATCGGGGCTAGCACAGATACGCAGTATTTT
TRBV5-1	-	few	TRBJ2-4	CASRSGGALKHIQYF	TGCGCCAGCAGGTCGGGGGGCGCACTGAAACACATTCAGTACTTC
TRBV7-9	-	-	TRBJ2-1	CASSSTLAASSYNEQFF	TGTGCCAGCAGCTCCACTCTAGCCGCGAGCTCCTACAATGAGCAGTTCTTC
TRBV24-1	TRBD1	-	TRBJ2-1	CATSDSDRGRVEQFF	TGTGCCACCAGTGATTCAGACAGGGGTCGGGTTGAGCAGTTCTTC
TRBV7-2	TRBD2	-	TRBJ2-1	CASSYPGLAGAYNEQFF	TGTGCCAGCAGCTACCCTGGGCTAGCGGGGGCCTACAATGAGCAGTTCTTC
TRBV5-1	-	-	TRBJ2-3	CASSQDIGASTDTQYF	TGCGCCAGCAGCCAGGACATTGGGGCGAGCACAGATACGCAGTATTTT
TRBV20-1	TRBD2	-	TRBJ2-7	CSAEDIAGAPREQYF	TGCAGTGCTGAGGACATAGCGGGAGCCCCCCGCGAGCAGTACTTC
TRBV6-2/TRBV6-3	TRBD2	-	TRBJ2-7	CASRPSTSGGGYEQYF	TGTGCCAGCAGGCCTTCCACTAGCGGGGGAGGCTACGAGCAGTACTTC
TRBV27	-	-	TRBJ1-2	CASSLSGWGPANYGYTF	TGTGCCAGCAGTTTATCAGGGTGGGGCCCAGCTAACTATGGCTACACCTTC
TRBV12-3/TRBV12-4	TRBD2	-	TRBJ2-1	CASSPGTSGSLHEQFF	TGTGCCAGCAGTCCCGGAACTAGCGGGAGTCTCCATGAGCAGTTCTTC
TRBV29-1	-	-	TRBJ1-1	CSVVGGAKKLNTEAFF	TGCAGCGTTGTTGGGGGGGCGAAAAAGCTGAACACTGAAGCTTTCTTT
TRBV6-2/TRBV6-3	-	-	TRBJ1-1	CASSDSADREAFF	TGTGCCAGCAGTGACTCAGCGGACAGAGAAGCTTTCTTT
TRBV6-1	-	-	TRBJ2-5	CASSEAVLVNQETQYF	TGTGCCAGCAGTGAAGCGGTTCTGGTGAACCAAGAGACCCAGTACTTC
TRBV20-1	-	-	TRBJ2-7	CSAQYRDTTRTYEQYF	TGCAGTGCCCAATACCGGGACACCACACGGACCTACGAGCAGTACTTC
TRBV11-3	-	-	TRBJ2-3	CASSLEGFTQYF	TGTGCCAGCAGCTTAGAAGGATTTACGCAGTATTTT
TRBV29-1	-	few	TRBJ2-1	CSVDRGSYNEQFF	TGCAGCGTTGATAGGGGCTCCTACAATGAGCAGTTCTTC
TRBV5-1	TRBD1	-	TRBJ2-3	CASSSPSGTDTDTQYF	TGCGCCAGCAGTTCTCCGTCGGGGACAGACACAGATACGCAGTATTTT
TRBV28	-	-	TRBJ2-7	CASSGTGTSGYNYEQYF	TGTGCCAGCAGTGGGACAGGAACTAGCGGGTATAACTACGAGCAGTACTTC
TRBV6-5	TRBD1	-	TRBJ2-7	CASSWTGGLSYEQYF	TGTGCCAGCAGCTGGACAGGGGGGTTATCCTACGAGCAGTACTTC
TRBV4-1	-	-	TRBJ2-1	CASSLGEFSYNEQFF	TGCGCCAGCAGCCTCGGGGAATTCTCCTACAATGAGCAGTTCTTC
TRBV10-1	-	-	TRBJ2-1	CASSESPGGNEQFF	TGCGCCAGCAGTGAGTCCCCAGGCGGCAATGAGCAGTTCTTC
TRBV29-1	TRBD2	-	TRBJ2-1	CSVEGTSGASYNEQFF	TGCAGCGTTGAAGGGACTAGCGGGGCCTCCTACAATGAGCAGTTCTTC
TRBV7-9	TRBD2	-	TRBJ2-1	CASSSTGLAGGVSYNEQFF	TGTGCCAGCAGCTCAACGGGACTAGCGGGAGGGGTCTCCTACAATGAGCAGTTCTTC
TRBV10-3	TRBD1	-	TRBJ2-1	CAISESQQGGFYNEQFF	TGTGCCATCAGTGAGTCTCAACAGGGGGGCTTCTACAATGAGCAGTTCTTC
TRBV4-2	-	few	TRBJ2-5	CASNQVSGETQYF	TGTGCCAGCAACCAAGTATCGGGGGAGACCCAGTACTTC
TRBV15	-	-	TRBJ2-2	CATSRDMVAGELFF	TGTGCCACCAGCAGAGATATGGTCGCCGGGGAGCTGTTTTTT
TRBV15	-	few	TRBJ2-6	CATSSRGPGANVLTF	TGTGCCACCAGCAGCCGGGGTCCTGGGGCCAACGTCCTGACTTTC
TRBV20-1	TRBD2	-	TRBJ2-7	CSANWVGSGGRPSEQYF	TGCAGTGCTAATTGGGTTGGTTCGGGAGGGAGACCCAGCGAGCAGTACTTC
TRBV20-1	TRBD2	-	TRBJ2-5	CSAHQAPLAGKETQYF	TGCAGTGCTCATCAAGCCCCACTAGCGGGGAAAGAGACCCAGTACTTC
TRBV7-2	-	few	TRBJ1-2	CASSSDRATNYGYTF	TGTGCCAGCAGCTCCGACAGAGCCACTAACTATGGCTACACCTTC
TRBV29-1	-	-	TRBJ2-7	CSVVLQGSYEQYF	TGCAGCGTTGTCCTACAGGGTTCCTACGAGCAGTACTTC
TRBV6-5	-	-	TRBJ2-6	CASRLAGDGANVLTF	TGTGCCAGCAGGTTAGCAGGGGACGGGGCCAACGTCCTGACTTTC
TRBV29-1	TRBD2	-	TRBJ2-7	CSVEGLAAYEQYF	TGCAGCGTTGAGGGACTAGCCGCCTACGAGCAGTACTTC
TRBV4-3	-	few	TRBJ2-7	CASSQSIGDEQYF	TGCGCCAGCAGCCAATCAATCGGCGACGAGCAGTACTTC
TRBV5-1	-	-	TRBJ2-7	CASSWEAGWEQYF	TGCGCCAGCAGCTGGGAGGCAGGGTGGGAGCAGTACTTC